This TCR beta chain is from a study of T cells in Graves' hyperthyroidism and ophthalmopathy. The V gene's germline CDR1 is MNHNS and CDR2 SASEGT. V gave up 5 bases and J gave up 6 bases; unmatched junction bases: 4. This CDR3 is built from 14 residues. Researchers took RNA transcripts and amplified the TCR beta CDR3 regions from them. Using the HTBI primer set, a first-round RT-PCR was run on the TCR CDR3. Each CDR3 protein gets one entry after TCRdb re-called the multiplex PCR reads with MiXCR. There are around 300,000 distinct CDR3 sequences in the sample; roughly 13% occur only once, and 7.9% lies in the top ten. Researchers defined stable Graves' hyperthyroidism as no ophthalmopathy progression within 18 months.

The sequencing input was blood. The rearrangement joins TRBV6-1 to TRBJ2-2; TRBD2 agrees at 9 bases. This TCR came from a woman aged 40 to 50 with Graves' hyperthyroidism. The DNA of the CDR3 is TGTGCCAGCAGTAGGACTAGCGCGTCCGGGGAGCTGTTTTTT. Its protein is CASSRTSASGELFF.